The clone carrying this TCR beta chain appeared many times. The data belong to a study of T cells in Graves' hyperthyroidism and ophthalmopathy. Hyperthyroidism patients were newly diagnosed, had disease duration under 2 months, and were aged 18 to 65 years. Diagnosing involved the use of clinical symptoms, serum thyroxine and TRAb, thyroid ultrasound and orbital computed tomography. This CDR3 region has 15 residues. Trimming took 7 bases from V and 5 from J; bases not matched to a gene: 10. Using RNA transcripts as the source, TCR beta CDR3 regions were amplified. The TCR CDR3 was amplified in a first-round RT-PCR using the HTBI primer set. MiXCR, run by TCRdb on the multiplex PCR reads, gives a single entry per CDR3 protein. The table has 300,000 to 450,000 distinct CDR3 sequences, 15% seen once; the top ten hold approximately 30%.

Material for sequencing was blood. The chain recombines TRBV12-3 or TRBV12-4 with TRBJ2-1; TRBD2 matches at 8 bases. This clonotype was sampled from a young woman with Graves' hyperthyroidism. CDR3 sequence (DNA): TGTGCCAGCACCCTTAGCGGGAAGAGGGACAATGAGCAGTTCTTC. Protein product: CASTLSGKRDNEQFF.